The T cell receptor beta chain described here comes from a study of beta chain features in type 1 diabetes. This CDR3 has 14 residues. Trimming took off 5 bases at V and 3 bases at J, with 14 bases between the two ends. Looked up from germline, CDR1 is LNHDA and CDR2 is SQIVND (reference sequence). Reverse transcribing all isolated RNA meant expressed TCRB transcripts were sequenced. The data were produced by immunoSEQ multiplex PCR, yet TCRdb's version contains in-frame clones alone and is incomplete. The table includes around 170,000 clones, 7.5% to 9.5% detected once. The origin of this receptor is a woman in her late teens or twenties in good health. This sequence joins TRBV19 and TRBJ2-7, with D perhaps matching TRBD1 (6 bases). Sequencing was carried out using central memory CD4+ T cells from blood. As DNA, the CDR3 is TGTGCCAGTAGTCAGACGGACAGAGTCTACGAGCAGTACTTC. It is translated as CASSQTDRVYEQYF.